The source of this T cell receptor beta chain is a study of metastatic and nonmetastatic thyroid tumors. In its sample, this clone was seen a few times. With MiXCR, TCRdb reprocessed the PCR reads. In the table there are approximately 35,000 clones, 10% to 14% of which are singletons. Each patient went into thyroid surgery without having received any treatment. The sample taken for sequencing was blood. The origin of this receptor is a female donor with papillary thyroid cancer or a benign thyroid nodule (not recorded which). Some clones in this sample may be carry-over from other donors' samples.

CDR3 amino acids: CSARDPRGGRDEQYF. The CDR3, as DNA: TGCAGTGCTAGAGATCCGCGGGGGGGCCGGGACGAGCAGTACTTC. The chain combines TRBV20-1 with TRBJ2-7; 9 nucleotides match TRBD2. This CDR3 contains 15 residues. Per germline, CDR1 DFQATT and CDR2 SNEGSKA (reference sequence). Losses at the gene ends were 0 bases for V and 5 bases for J; bases not matched to a gene: 8.